A selection of T cell receptor beta chains follows, all from one sample in a study of T cell responses to AZD1222 COVID-19 vaccine. Profiling relied on immunoSEQ multiplex PCR, and the TCRdb table lists in-frame clones only, not all of them. The sample has about 140,000 clones; around 92% are singletons. Sequenced here: peripheral blood, sampled on day 0 of AZD1222 vaccination. These receptors were collected from an adult in good health. Both conserved end residues are part of each CDR3. Clone size is shown for a subset of rows, as once, few, many or a class of expanded clone.

NA	TRBV25-1	TRBJ2-3	CASSDGSGGDTDTQYF
NA	TRBV7-3	TRBJ1-1	CASSHSGQGPMNTEAFF
NA	TRBV4-1	TRBJ1-3	CASSQDPAGGGNTIYF
NA	TRBV6-2/TRBV6-3	TRBJ2-7	CASSSERLARYEQYF
NA	TRBV7-9	TRBJ2-2	CASSLPRVSGELFF
NA	TRBV13	TRBJ1-5	CASSLSGGSNNQPQHF
NA	TRBV7-9	TRBJ2-7	CASSLGWDSYEQYF
NA	TRBV18	TRBJ1-5	CASSPRQGDNQPQHF
NA	TRBV5-1	TRBJ2-7	CASSGWQIGTSGRESYEQYF
NA	TRBV6-5	TRBJ2-7	CASTTGGRYEQYF
once	TRBV18	TRBJ2-6	CASSPRTGGSGANVLTF
NA	TRBV6-1	TRBJ1-6	CASSDRGTGDSPLHF
NA	TRBV5-1	TRBJ2-3	CASSHEAWGIEQYF
NA	TRBV28	TRBJ2-7	CASSHLAGLESYEQYF
NA	TRBV2	TRBJ2-5	CASSTLNQETQYF
NA	TRBV7-9	TRBJ2-1	CASSFRGSGYNEQFF
NA	TRBV6-2/TRBV6-3	TRBJ1-4	CASSLPTGRNEKLFF
NA	TRBV28	TRBJ1-5	CASSQFRVINQPQHF
NA	TRBV2	TRBJ2-2	CASRGTQNTGELFF
NA	TRBV19	TRBJ1-3	CASSISLSGNTIYF
NA	TRBV3-1/TRBV3-2	NA	CASSQRGRELFF
NA	TRBV2	TRBJ1-1	CASQTGMNTEAFF
NA	TRBV4-1	TRBJ1-1	CASSQVGGPTEAFF
NA	TRBV6-5	TRBJ2-1	CASSRRDNEQFF
NA	TRBV28	TRBJ1-4	CASSLWGQGATNEKLFF
NA	TRBV6-8	TRBJ2-3	CASLRRLAGGPVTDTQYF
NA	TRBV5-4	TRBJ1-6	CASSLAGSSYNSPLHF
NA	TRBV10-3	TRBJ2-7	CAISNRDRGNLEQYF
NA	TRBV24-1	TRBJ2-2	CATSDLDRGQTGELFF
few	TRBV3-1/TRBV3-2	TRBJ1-1	CASSQDNRASTEAFF
NA	TRBV5-1	TRBJ1-5	CASSLDSPNQPQHF
NA	TRBV14	TRBJ2-3	CASSLRGAVGGDTQYF
NA	TRBV2	TRBJ1-6	CASSNQGMNSPLHF
once	TRBV14	TRBJ2-1	CASSPLHDRFNYNEQFF
NA	TRBV3-1/TRBV3-2	TRBJ2-7	CASSPGSGAVYEQYF
NA	TRBV5-1	TRBJ2-7	CASSFGLAGGRSYEQYF
NA	TRBV29-1	TRBJ2-2	CSVTRDRVSGELFF
once	TRBV9	TRBJ2-7	CASSPHLLDVTYEQYF
NA	TRBV15	TRBJ1-2	CATSPGPNYGYTF
NA	TRBV2	TRBJ2-5	CASSGLRETQYF
NA	TRBV30	TRBJ2-7	CAWSRRDYEQYF
NA	TRBV7-9	TRBJ1-4	CASSAGQGEKLFF
NA	TRBV5-1	TRBJ1-2	CASSLDVGGYTF